A single sample is the source of the 23 T cell receptor beta chains below, sequenced in a study of blood T cell repertoires in COVID-19 (dated by TCRdb to the early 2020s). Libraries came from the immunoSEQ multiplex PCR assay. Drawn from immuneACCESS, this table holds only the in-frame rearrangements with V and J called that TCRdb kept. Clones are partly lost; checked studies trace under half to an unresolved V gene and leave the rest unexplained. Across this sample there are hundreds of thousands of clones, with about 80% seen only once. Roughly 10% of the sample belongs to the ten largest clones. Sequenced: peripheral blood. The source is a man older than 75 with acute or convalescent COVID-19.

J is TRBJ2-3 and V is TRBV5-1; 13 bases match TRBD2. From germline, CDR1 is SGHRS and CDR2 YFSETQ. The CDR3 sequence is 16 residues long. V was clipped by 0 bases and J by 5 bases; unmatched bases: 3. The CDR3, as DNA: TGCGCCAGCAGCTTGGCATGGACTAGCGGGGGAGATACGCAGTATTTT. Amino acid sequence: CASSLAWTSGGDTQYF.

The V and J genes are TRBV25-1 and TRBJ1-1; the D is unclear. V was pared by 5 bases and J by 5 bases, with 9 bases between. This CDR3 has 12 residues. Germline loops: CDR1 MGHDK, CDR2 SYGVNS. CDR3 DNA sequence: TGTGCCAGCAGTTCTAAGTGGACTGAAGCTTTCTTT. Its protein is CASSSKWTEAFF.

The chain is built from TRBV28 and TRBJ2-1; a possible D gene is TRBD2 (7 bases). Germline V gene sequence: CDR1 MDHEN, CDR2 SYDVKM. The CDR3 runs to 13 residues. Trimming pared 7 bases from V and 7 bases from J, leaving 14 bases between. CDR3 in DNA: TGTGCCAGCATTCGGGGGGCGAGAAATGAGCAGTTCTTC. It specifies CASIRGARNEQFF.

V usage is TRBV3-1 (or the pseudogene TRBV3-2) and J usage is TRBJ1-3; D gene unclear. CDR1 and CDR2 from the germline V gene are LGHDT and YNNKEL (reference sequence). V lost 5 bases to trimming and J lost 0 bases, with 11 bases between them. The CDR3 runs to 15 residues. CDR3 sequence reads: CASSTAAFSGNTIYF. For the CDR3, the DNA is TGTGCCAGCAGCACAGCCGCGTTCTCTGGAAACACCATATATTTT.

The chain couples TRBV7-2 to TRBJ1-4; D is perhaps TRBD1 (6 bases). The V gene lost 5 bases and the J gene lost 0 bases, with 10 bases spanning the gap. CDR1 and CDR2 (germline): SGHTA, FQGNSA. The CDR3 has 15 residues. The CDR3 sequence: CASSLYRATNEKLFF. The CDR3 coding sequence is TGTGCCAGCAGCCTATACAGGGCAACTAATGAAAAACTGTTTTTT.

The chain is built from TRBV7-9 and TRBJ1-5, with D possibly TRBD1 on 6 matching bases. This CDR3 is built from 17 residues. Germline CDR1 is SEHNR and CDR2 is FQNEAQ (reference sequence). V shed 4 bases and J shed 0 bases, with 16 bases lying between them. The CDR3 nucleotides read TGTGCCAGCAGCTCGGACAGCATTGGTTATAGCAATCAGCCCCAGCATTTT. Protein product: CASSSDSIGYSNQPQHF. Based on the CDR3 plus reference TRBV7-9 and TRBJ1-5, the full variable domain is DTGVSQNPRHKITKRGQNVTFRCDPISEHNRLYWYRQTLGQGPEFLTYFQNEAQLEKSRLLSDRFSAERPKGSFSTLEIQRTEQGDSAMYLCASSSDSIGYSNQPQHFGDGTRLSIL.

J is TRBJ2-1 and V is TRBV14; TRBD1 might be the D (7 bases). V lost 1 base to trimming and J lost 9 bases, with 16 bases between them. This CDR3 is built from 15 residues. Germline V gene data show CDR1 as SGHDN and CDR2 as FVKESK. The CDR3 sequence is CASSQAGGLTSEQFF. CDR3 DNA: TGTGCCAGCAGCCAAGCAGGGGGGCTAACCTCTGAGCAGTTCTTC. Filled out from reference TRBV14 and TRBJ2-1, the complete variable domain reads EAGVTQFPSHSVIEKGQTVTLRCDPISGHDNLYWYRRVMGKEIKFLLHFVKESKQDESGMPNNRFLAERTGGTYSTLKVQPAELEDSGVYFCASSQAGGLTSEQFFGPGTRLTVL.

Only one count was recorded for this clone. The V and J genes are TRBV27 and TRBJ2-3, with 11 bases fitting TRBD1. Germline CDR1 is MNHEY and CDR2 is SMNVEV (reference sequence). Unmatched junction bases numbered 5, after V lost 4 bases and J lost 8 bases. There are 14 residues in the CDR3. The CDR3 coding sequence is TGTGCCAGCAGTTGGACAGGGGGCGGGGGTACGCAGTATTTT. It specifies CASSWTGGGGTQYF.

V and J are TRBV5-1 and TRBJ2-3, with 9 nucleotides matching TRBD1. V gave up 0 bases and J gave up 4 bases; unmatched junction bases: 9. Germline V gene sequence: CDR1 SGHRS, CDR2 YFSETQ. CDR3 size: 17 residues. The DNA of the CDR3 is TGCGCCAGCAGCTTGGGAGGGGGACAGGGTTTCGCAGATACGCAGTATTTT. This codes for CASSLGGGQGFADTQYF. The full variable domain, with the rest looked up from reference TRBV5-1 and TRBJ2-3, is KAGVTQTPRYLIKTRGQQVTLSCSPISGHRSVSWYQQTPGQGLQFLFEYFSETQRNKGNFPGRFSGRQFSNSRSEMNVSTLELGDSALYLCASSLGGGQGFADTQYFGPGTRLTVL.

The V gene is TRBV27, the J gene TRBJ2-1; TRBD2 might be the D (6 bases). The CDR3 sequence is 14 residues long. Trimming took 6 bases from V and 3 from J, leaving 12 bases between them. Germline CDR1 and CDR2: MNHEY and SMNVEV (reference sequence). The CDR3 DNA is TGTGCCAGCAGGCTCGGGGGATACTACAATGAGCAGTTCTTC. This sequence encodes CASRLGGYYNEQFF.

The chain has TRBV10-3 and TRBJ1-2; 8 bases match TRBD1. V lost 9 bases, J lost 4 bases, and 4 bases stayed unmatched. Germline CDR1 reads ENHRY; CDR2 reads SYGVKD. This CDR3 has 12 residues. Here the CDR3 reads CAMTGDGYGYTF. CDR3 sequence (DNA): TGTGCCATGACAGGGGACGGCTATGGCTACACCTTC.

The genes are TRBV6-1 and TRBJ1-4, with 7 bases matching TRBD1. Germline CDR1 and CDR2: MNHNS and SASEGT. V dropped 0 bases and J dropped 7; count of bases not matched to a gene: 8. The CDR3 runs to 16 residues. CDR3 sequence (DNA): TGTGCCAGCAGTGAAGCGCTTCGAGGGGGCTTTGAAAAACTGTTTTTT. This codes for CASSEALRGGFEKLFF.

The genes are TRBV4-2 and TRBJ1-2, with 9 nucleotides matching TRBD1. Trimming took 3 bases from V and 4 from J; bases not matched to a gene: 9. The CDR3 covers 16 residues. From germline, CDR1 is LGHNA and CDR2 YNFKEQ. The CDR3 is CASSHLLDRGGYGYTF. The CDR3 DNA sequence: TGTGCCAGCAGCCACCTCTTGGACAGGGGTGGCTATGGCTACACCTTC.

This clone has just one count. The chain uses TRBV5-6 and TRBJ1-4, with no clear D. Germline loops: CDR1 SGHDT, CDR2 YYEEEE. V shed 2 bases and J shed 0 bases, with 17 bases lying between them. There are 18 residues in the CDR3. This CDR3 is CASSFLQKTLATNEKLFF. The CDR3 nucleotides read TGTGCCAGCAGCTTTCTACAGAAAACACTCGCAACTAATGAAAAACTGTTTTTT.

This chain joins TRBV18 and TRBJ2-5; 8 bases agree with TRBD1. The V and J ends lost 6 bases and 4 bases, in that order; junction bases with no gene match: 10. Per germline, CDR1 KGHSH and CDR2 LQKENI. The CDR3 has 15 amino acids. DNA for the CDR3: TGTGCCAGCTCCGTAGGACAGGGTGGTCGAGAGACCCAGTACTTC. It translates to CASSVGQGGRETQYF.

The chain has TRBV9 and TRBJ2-3; 10 nucleotides line up with TRBD2. The CDR3 runs 14 residues. The V gene's germline CDR1 is SGDLS and CDR2 YYNGEE. The junction had 1 base not matched to a gene; V was cut back by 1 base and J by 5 bases. The CDR3 region has the DNA TGTGCCAGCAGCGTAAGGACTAGCGGAGATACGCAGTATTTT. This gives the protein CASSVRTSGDTQYF.

The rearrangement links TRBV6-1 to TRBJ1-2, with D unresolved. The CDR3 has 15 residues. The V gene lost 1 base and the J gene lost 4 bases, with 13 bases spanning the gap. The germline V gene encodes CDR1 MNHNS and CDR2 SASEGT. CDR3 loop: CASSEDPAGSYGYTF. CDR3 in DNA: TGTGCCAGCAGTGAAGACCCCGCAGGCAGCTATGGCTACACCTTC.

This clone was seen only once. The chain employs TRBV6-6 and TRBJ1-6, with TRBD1 as a possible D gene (6 bases). Germline V gives CDR1 MNHNY, CDR2 SVGAGI (reference sequence). The germline V and J ends were trimmed by 0 bases and 5 bases, with 8 bases remaining between them. The CDR3 spans 15 residues. Here the CDR3 reads CASSYSRTDNSPLHF. The DNA of the CDR3 is TGTGCCAGCAGTTACTCGAGGACAGATAATTCACCCCTCCACTTT.

The chain links TRBV5-1 to TRBJ1-2; 9 bases fit TRBD1. Germline loops: CDR1 SGHRS, CDR2 YFSETQ. After removal of 4 bases from V and 3 bases from J, the junction contained 7 bases not matched to a gene. The CDR3 extends over 15 amino acids. The CDR3 bases are TGCGCCAGCAGCCGCGGGGGACAGGGAGACTATGGCTACACCTTC. Its protein product is CASSRGGQGDYGYTF.

The V gene is TRBV6-2 or TRBV6-3, the J gene TRBJ2-7, with TRBD2 as a possible D gene (6 bases). The CDR3 length is 15 residues. Germline CDR1 reads MNHEY; CDR2 reads SVGEGT. V gave up 1 base and J gave up 0 bases, with 10 bases separating them. CDR3 coding DNA: TGTGCCAGCAGTTACTATGGACTAAGCTCCTACGAGCAGTACTTC. Amino acid sequence: CASSYYGLSSYEQYF.

This chain uses TRBV3-1 (or the pseudogene TRBV3-2) with TRBJ1-2, with D possibly matching TRBD1 (5 bases). The germline gives CDR1 LGHDT, CDR2 YNNKEL (reference sequence). The CDR3 covers 15 residues. V was cut by 4 bases and J by 6 bases, with 18 bases left in between. CDR3 region: CASSPQAGGINGYTF. The CDR3 DNA reads TGTGCCAGCAGCCCGCAAGCCGGGGGGATCAATGGCTACACCTTC.

The chain has TRBV5-1 and TRBJ1-1; D not resolved. The CDR3 has 15 residues. Germline CDR1 is SGHRS and CDR2 is YFSETQ. V lost 5 bases to trimming and J lost 5 bases, with 19 bases between them. In DNA, the CDR3 is TGCGCCAGCAGTCGTACTGAGCTCGGCGGGACTGAAGCTTTCTTT. Its protein is CASSRTELGGTEAFF.

The chain joins TRBV3-1 (or the pseudogene TRBV3-2) to TRBJ2-2; 8 bases align to TRBD2. The germline V gene encodes CDR1 LGHDT and CDR2 YNNKEL (reference sequence). CDR3 size: 19 residues. Trimming removed 4 bases from V and 1 base from J; junction bases left unmatched: 14. CDR3 in DNA: TGTGCCAGCAGCCTAAGAAAACTAGCGGATGGTCTGAACACCGGGGAGCTGTTTTTT. As protein: CASSLRKLADGLNTGELFF.